The clone carrying this TCR beta chain was observed a single time. Its target is unknown. V lost 0 bases and J lost 10, with 16 bases in between. The germline gives CDR1 MGHDK, CDR2 SYGVNS. The CDR3 runs to 15 residues. This entry is derived from a study of OX40 agonist ivuxolimab in advanced cancers. The study's findings and limits: Normalized expansion of T-cell clones was also low for some nonresponders. At 0.1 to 3.0 mg/kg and by week 6, clonal expansion occurred in CD4+ and CD8+ blood T cells.

Blood was sampled at baseline, cycle 4 day 1, and cycle 7 day 1. TCRdb's copy holds only in-frame clones and misses some; the assay was immunoSEQ multiplex PCR. The sample holds 15,000 to 20,000 clones, roughly 80% seen once. This TCR derives from an adult with an advanced solid tumor such as melanoma, head and neck, liver or kidney cancer. This specimen consisted of CD4+ or CD8+ T cells sorted from blood, obtained in a trial of the OX40 agonist ivuxolimab. V gene TRBV25-1 combines with J gene TRBJ1-3; perhaps TRBD1 as D (5 bases). The CDR3 spells CASSEYQRDQKTIYF. The CDR3 nucleotides read TGTGCCAGCAGTGAATATCAGAGGGACCAAAAAACCATATATTTT.